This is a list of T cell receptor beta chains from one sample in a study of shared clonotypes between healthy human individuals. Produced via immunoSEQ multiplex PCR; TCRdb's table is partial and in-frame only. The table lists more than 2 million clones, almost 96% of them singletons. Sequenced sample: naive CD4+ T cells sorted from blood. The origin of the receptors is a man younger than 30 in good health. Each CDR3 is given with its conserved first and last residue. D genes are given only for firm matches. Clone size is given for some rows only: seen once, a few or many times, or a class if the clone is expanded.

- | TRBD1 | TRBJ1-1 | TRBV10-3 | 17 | TGTGCCATCCGCCCGGGACAGGGGGTTCGGAAGGACACTGAAGCTTTCTTT | CAIRPGQGVRKDTEAFF
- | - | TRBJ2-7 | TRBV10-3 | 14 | TGTGCCACCACTGAAGGGACTGGAATATACGAGCAGTACTTC | CATTEGTGIYEQYF
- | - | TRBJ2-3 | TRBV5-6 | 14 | TGTGCCAGCAGCTACCCATCCCCGGGACTGGGGAGAGATTTT | CASSYPSPGLGRDF
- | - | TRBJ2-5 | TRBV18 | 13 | TGTGCCAGCTCACAGGGAATACAAGAGACCCAGTACTTC | CASSQGIQETQYF
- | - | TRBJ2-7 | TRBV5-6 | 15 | TGTGCCAGCAGCTCCTCACCCCCGGGCTTCTACGAGCAGTACTTC | CASSSSPPGFYEQYF
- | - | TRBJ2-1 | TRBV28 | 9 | TGTGCCACGGGGAATGAGCAGTTCTTC | CATGNEQFF
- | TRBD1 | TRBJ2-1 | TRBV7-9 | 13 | TGTGCCAGCAGCATTCGCAGGGGGAATGAGCAGTTCTTC | CASSIRRGNEQFF
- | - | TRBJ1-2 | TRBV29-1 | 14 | TGCAGCGTTGAAGGGGGAGGTAGGATGGGTGGCTACACCTTC | CSVEGGGRMGGYTF
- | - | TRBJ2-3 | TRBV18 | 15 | TGTGCCAGCTCACCCCTCGCACAGAACGCAAATACGCAGTATTTT | CASSPLAQNANTQYF
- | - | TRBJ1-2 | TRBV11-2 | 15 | TGTGCCAGCAGCTTAGATTTCGGTAGTCGGGTTGGCTACACCTTC | CASSLDFGSRVGYTF
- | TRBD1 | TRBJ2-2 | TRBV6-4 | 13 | TGTGCCAGCAGTGAACAGGGGGCCGGGGAGCTGTTTTTT | CASSEQGAGELFF
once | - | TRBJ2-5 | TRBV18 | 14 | TGTGCCAGCTCAACCGGGGCGATCCAAGAGACCCAGTACTTC | CASSTGAIQETQYF
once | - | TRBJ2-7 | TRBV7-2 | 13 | TGTGCCAGCAGCTTAGAGCAGTCTTATGAGCAGTACTTC | CASSLEQSYEQYF
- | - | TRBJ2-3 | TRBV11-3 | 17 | TGTGCCAGCAGCCTCCTCCCTGGCAGCACTAGCACAGATACGCAGTATTTT | CASSLLPGSTSTDTQYF
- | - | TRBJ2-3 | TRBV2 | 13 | TGTGCCAGCAGTGGGGGTGTGGGGAGCACGCAGTATTTT | CASSGGVGSTQYF
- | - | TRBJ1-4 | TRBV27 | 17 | TGTGCCAGCAGTTTAGGGAAAACCACTGCAACTAATGAAAAACTGTTTTTT | CASSLGKTTATNEKLFF
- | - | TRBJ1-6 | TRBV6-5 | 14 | TGTGCCAGCAGCCCCGCGGGGTATAATTCACCCCTCCACTTT | CASSPAGYNSPLHF
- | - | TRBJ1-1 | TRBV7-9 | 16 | TGTGCCAGCAGCCCAGCCCAGGCGAGTGCGAACACTGAAGCTTTCTTT | CASSPAQASANTEAFF
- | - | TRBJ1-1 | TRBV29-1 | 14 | TGCAGCGTTGAAGATTTAGGAGGGGGCACTGAAGCTTTCTTT | CSVEDLGGGTEAFF
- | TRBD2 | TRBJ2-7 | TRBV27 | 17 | TGTGCCAGCAGTTTTTCGGAGGCGCGGACTAGATTATACGAGCAGTACTTC | CASSFSEARTRLYEQYF
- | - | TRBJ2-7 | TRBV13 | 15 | TGTGCCAGCAGCCCTCCTGGGTCAGGGGCCTACGAGCAGTACTTC | CASSPPGSGAYEQYF
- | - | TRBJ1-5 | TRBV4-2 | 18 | TGTGCCAGCAGCCAAGACAGGGGCGAGCTCTATAGCAATCAGCCCCAGCATTTT | CASSQDRGELYSNQPQHF
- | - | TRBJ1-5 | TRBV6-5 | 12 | TGTGCCGCGGGGGAGGGTAATCAGCCCCAGCATTTT | CAAGEGNQPQHF
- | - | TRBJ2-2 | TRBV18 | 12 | TGTGCCAGCTCACCTATCTACGGGGAGCTGTTTTTT | CASSPIYGELFF
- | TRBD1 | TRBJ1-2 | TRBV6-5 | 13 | TGTGCCAGCAGTTTCGACAGGGACTATGGCTACACCTTC | CASSFDRDYGYTF
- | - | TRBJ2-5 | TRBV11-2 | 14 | TGTGCCAGCAGCTTTGGAGGCCCCCAAGAGACCCAGTACTTC | CASSFGGPQETQYF